The 13 T cell receptor beta chains below were found in one sample sequenced in a study of PD-1 blockade in classical Hodgkin lymphoma. Only in-frame clones appear in the TCRdb table, and some are missing; sequencing was by immunoSEQ multiplex PCR. The profile shows under 70,000 clones, more than 70% of them singletons. Every patient had relapsed following autologous stem cell transplantation, and cohorts differed in brentuximab vedotin exposure. The source material was peripheral blood mononuclear cells (PBMCs), sampled at baseline. Receptors were obtained from a human donor with classical Hodgkin lymphoma.

V usage is TRBV5-8 and J usage is TRBJ1-2; TRBD1 matches at 7 bases. There are 14 residues in the CDR3. The junction had 7 bases not matched to a gene; V was cut back by 4 bases and J by 4 bases. CDR1 is SGHTS and CDR2 is YDEGEE in the germline V gene. The CDR3 spells CASSRTTGFYGYTF. The CDR3 DNA reads as TGTGCCAGCAGCCGGACGACAGGGTTCTATGGCTACACCTTC. Filled out from reference TRBV5-8 and TRBJ1-2, the complete variable domain reads EAGVTQSPTHLIKTRGQQATLRCSPISGHTSVYWYQQALGLGLQFLLWYDEGEERNRGNFPPRFSGRQFPNYSSELNVNALELEDSALYLCASSRTTGFYGYTFGSGTRLTVV.

The gene calls are TRBV30 and TRBJ2-6; tentatively, D is TRBD1 or TRBD2 (5 bases each). With 0 bases removed from V and 2 bases from J, the gap between germline ends came to 17 bases. Germline V gene sequence: CDR1 GTSNPN, CDR2 SVGIG (reference sequence). The CDR3 consists of 18 residues. CDR3 bases: TGTGCCTGGAGTGTCTTAAGGACTTGGGGACCTGGGGCCAACGTCCTGACTTTC. Translation: CAWSVLRTWGPGANVLTF.

The table lists this clone with a count of one. CDR3 protein: CASSIQKETQYF. The CDR3 DNA reads TGTGCCAGTAGTATCCAGAAAGAGACCCAGTACTTC. J is TRBJ2-5 and V is TRBV19; D is unresolved. This CDR3 has 12 amino acids. Germline V lookup: CDR1 LNHDA, CDR2 SQIVND (reference sequence). Trimming took 3 bases from V and 3 from J, leaving 5 bases between them.

This sequence joins TRBV10-2 and TRBJ2-1, with 9 bases fitting TRBD2. The V and J ends lost 2 bases and 3 bases, in that order; junction bases with no gene match: 2. Germline V gives CDR1 WSHSY, CDR2 SAAADI. The CDR3 consists of 15 residues. In nucleotides, the CDR3 is TGCGCCAGCAGTGAGGGGACTAGCAGCTACAATGAGCAGTTCTTC. It is translated as CASSEGTSSYNEQFF.

The rearrangement uses TRBV29-1 and TRBJ2-7; TRBD1 might be the D (7 bases). The CDR3 consists of 14 residues. CDR1 is SQVTM and CDR2 is ANQGSEA in the germline V gene. The V and J ends lost 4 bases and 11 bases respectively, with 24 bases between them. The CDR3 here is CSVGLVTGTSREYF. The CDR3 DNA reads as TGCAGCGTTGGCCTCGTGACAGGGACTTCCCGTGAGTACTTC.

This sequence joins TRBV28 and TRBJ2-1; D might be TRBD1 (5 bases). Deletions cut 1 base from V and 6 bases from J, with 13 bases between. Germline V gene data show CDR1 as MDHEN and CDR2 as SYDVKM. This CDR3 is 15 amino acids long. CDR3 loop: CASSLFQGGFNEQFF. The CDR3 DNA reads as TGTGCCAGCAGTTTATTCCAGGGTGGATTCAATGAGCAGTTCTTC.

The J gene is TRBJ2-2, the V gene TRBV5-4, with 7 bases aligning to TRBD2. Unmatched junction bases numbered 2, after V lost 0 bases and J lost 3 bases. This CDR3 is 15 amino acids long. CDR1 SGHNT and CDR2 YYREEE come from the germline V gene (reference sequence). The CDR3 DNA follows: TGTGCCAGCAGCTTGGGCCGGGGGGACACCGGGGAGCTGTTTTTT. Its translation is CASSLGRGDTGELFF.

The chain employs TRBV9 and TRBJ1-2; 7 bases align to TRBD1. The CDR3 extends over 16 amino acids. Germline V gene lookup returns CDR1 SGDLS and CDR2 YYNGEE. The V segment lost 5 bases and the J segment 3 bases; nucleotides outside the gene matches: 13. The CDR3 DNA is TGTGCCAGCAGAAGATCCTTACAGGGGAGTGACTATGGCTACACCTTC. Protein product: CASRRSLQGSDYGYTF.

V and J are TRBV6-1 and TRBJ1-5; D gene uncertain. The CDR3 spans 13 residues. CDR1 MNHNS and CDR2 SASEGT come from the germline V gene. Between the trimmed V and J ends, which lost 7 bases and 4 bases, there was a span of 11 bases. The CDR3 DNA follows: TGTGCCAGCACCTGGACCGGGAATCAGCCCCAGCATTTT. This sequence encodes CASTWTGNQPQHF.

The V and J genes are TRBV7-9 and TRBJ1-5, with TRBD1 matching over 12 bases. The CDR3 loop spans 17 amino acids. V shed 5 bases and J 1 base; nucleotides not matched to a gene: 6. Per the germline V gene, CDR1 is SEHNR and CDR2 is FQNEAQ (reference sequence). CDR3 DNA sequence: TGTGCCAGCAGCCTCGGGACAGGGGGCATAAGCAATCAGCCCCAGCATTTT. It is translated as CASSLGTGGISNQPQHF.

The gene calls are TRBV28 and TRBJ2-7; no clear D. Trimming removed 5 bases from V and 7 bases from J, with 6 bases in between. The CDR3 sequence is 10 residues long. From germline, CDR1 is MDHEN and CDR2 SYDVKM. As DNA, the CDR3 is TGTGCCAGCAGTAAAGGGGAGCAGTACTTC. Residues: CASSKGEQYF.

The V and J genes are TRBV10-1 and TRBJ2-7; TRBD2 matches at 12 bases. From germline, CDR1 is WNHNN and CDR2 SYGVQD (reference sequence). CDR3 length: 14 amino acids. The V and J ends lost 6 bases and 6 bases, in that order; junction bases with no gene match: 6. The CDR3 is CASRPSGGAGEQYF. CDR3 nucleotide sequence: TGCGCCAGCAGACCTAGCGGGGGGGCAGGCGAGCAGTACTTC.

The chain recombines TRBV7-9 with TRBJ2-2; possibly TRBD1 for D (6 bases). The V gene's germline CDR1 is SEHNR and CDR2 FQNEAQ (reference sequence). This CDR3 spans 16 amino acids. The ends were cut back, 1 base at V and 5 bases at J, with 14 bases in the middle. For the CDR3, the DNA is TGTGCCAGCAGCTTAGAGAGGGGGTTCCGGACCGGGGAGCTGTTTTTT. Translating it yields CASSLERGFRTGELFF. The full variable domain, completed using reference TRBV7-9 and TRBJ2-2, is DTGVSQNPRHKITKRGQNVTFRCDPISEHNRLYWYRQTLGQGPEFLTYFQNEAQLEKSRLLSDRFSAERPKGSFSTLEIQRTEQGDSAMYLCASSLERGFRTGELFFGEGSRLTVL.